These 3 T cell receptor beta chains were all obtained from the same sample, sequenced in a study of glioma-infiltrating T cells after dendritic cell vaccination. Time point denoted: after dendritic cell vaccination, including at tumor progression/relapse. The repertoire was sequenced with immunoSEQ multiplex PCR; TCRdb's copy has only in-frame clones and lacks some. Here the sample spans roughly 88,000 clones, approximately 78% being singletons. The sample was blood, taken after dendritic cell vaccination. The receptor set was obtained from a human donor with glioblastoma.

This clone appeared a single time. The chain couples TRBV6-1 to TRBJ2-5, with 8 positions matching TRBD1. Germline V gives CDR1 MNHNS, CDR2 SASEGT. The CDR3 is 15 amino acids. J was trimmed by 5 bases and V by 1 base; bases with no gene match: 6. This CDR3 reads CASSEGQGARETQYF. The CDR3 DNA is TGTGCCAGCAGTGAAGGCCAGGGGGCGCGGGAGACCCAGTACTTC.

The chain is built from TRBV5-6 and TRBJ1-2; D not resolved. V lost 4 bases to trimming and J lost 0 bases, with 22 bases between them. The CDR3 is 18 amino acids. In germline, CDR1 is SGHDT, CDR2 YYEEEE. The DNA for the CDR3 is TGTGCCAGCAGCCTGGGGTCCCTATCTTCGGTAGCTAACTATGGCTACACCTTC. It codes for CASSLGSLSSVANYGYTF.

The rearrangement uses TRBV25-1 and TRBJ1-2; D is possibly TRBD1 (6 bases). Trimming took off 3 bases at V and 4 bases at J, with 18 bases between the two ends. In germline, CDR1 is MGHDK, CDR2 SYGVNS. The CDR3 has 16 residues. The CDR3 nucleotides read TGTGCCAGCAGTGATTCTCCAGGGAGACAGGTCTATGGCTACACCTTC. Translation gives CASSDSPGRQVYGYTF.